These T cell receptor beta chains were read from a single sample in a study of regulatory T cells in long-lasting Graves disease. TCRdb reprocessed the multiplex PCR reads via MiXCR and lists one record per CDR3 protein. The top ten clones hold 12% of a sample with 530,000 or so distinct CDR3 sequences, approximately 16% of them seen once. These data were also reused for a study on T cells in Graves' hyperthyroidism and ophthalmopathy.

The sample was peripheral blood mononuclear cells (PBMCs), taken at new diagnosis, from a patient treated with antithyroid drugs. The receptor source for this set is a man aged 18-30 years with Graves disease. The CDR3 runs from the conserved cysteine through the conserved F or W. D genes are given only for firm matches. Size is stated for part of the rows, as once, few or many counts, or as a class when the clone is expanded.

>-|-|TRBV10-2|TRBJ2-7
CASRAGDPYEQYF
TGCGCCAGCAGGGCCGGGGACCCCTACGAGCAGTACTTC
>-|many|TRBV29-1|TRBJ2-3
CSVGFTDTQYF
TGCAGCGTTGGGTTCACAGATACGCAGTATTTT
>TRBD1|-|TRBV20-1|TRBJ1-3
CSASNRDSGNTIYF
TGCAGTGCTAGTAACAGGGACAGTGGAAACACCATATATTTT
>TRBD1|many|TRBV11-2|TRBJ1-1
CASSLEGQKNTEAFF
TGTGCCAGCAGCTTAGAGGGACAGAAGAACACTGAAGCTTTCTTT
>TRBD2|few|TRBV28|TRBJ2-2
CASRIREGVTGELFF
TGTGCCAGCAGAATCCGGGAGGGGGTTACCGGGGAGCTGTTTTTT
>-|many|TRBV27|TRBJ2-7
CASSFGVMGRPTYEQYF
TGTGCCAGCAGTTTCGGGGTAATGGGGCGACCAACGTATGAGCAGTACTTC
>-|once|TRBV6-2/TRBV6-3|TRBJ1-1
CASSVSRTVNTEAFF
TGTGCCAGCAGTGTGAGCCGGACGGTGAACACTGAAGCTTTCTTT
>-|few|TRBV20-1|TRBJ2-3
CSAQGGTDTQYF
TGCAGTGCTCAGGGCGGGACAGATACGCAGTATTTT
>-|many|TRBV2|TRBJ2-3
CASTTRPYTDTQYF
TGTGCCAGCACTACCCGACCGTATACAGATACGCAGTATTTT
>TRBD1|-|TRBV28|TRBJ1-2
CASSIVGQGDYGCTF
TGTGCCAGCAGCATAGTAGGACAGGGGGACTATGGCTGCACCTTC
>-|few|TRBV18|TRBJ1-3
CASSALTTGDTIYF
TGTGCCAGCTCAGCCCTTACAACAGGAGACACCATATATTTT
>TRBD1|-|TRBV7-2|TRBJ2-7
CASSDRAGSYEQYF
TGTGCCAGCAGTGACAGGGCCGGATCCTACGAGCAGTACTTC
>-|-|TRBV7-9|TRBJ2-5
CASSLLSF
TGTGCCAGCAGCCTCTTATCCTTC
>-|-|TRBV19|TRBJ1-5
CASSMDRWNQPQHF
TGTGCCAGTAGTATGGACAGATGGAATCAGCCCCAGCATTTT
>-|many|TRBV28|TRBJ1-2
CASRLTGPYGYTF
TGTGCCAGCAGACTAACAGGCCCCTATGGCTACACCTTC
>-|few|TRBV19|TRBJ1-2
CATYSRGEGGYTF
TGTGCCACGTATAGCAGGGGCGAAGGTGGCTACACCTTC
>TRBD1|many|TRBV20-1|TRBJ1-2
CSAGDRVEGYTF
TGCAGTGCTGGCGACAGGGTCGAGGGCTACACCTTC
>TRBD1|-|TRBV6-2/TRBV6-3|TRBJ2-1
CASSYSSPGQNNEQFF
TGTGCCAGCAGTTACTCCAGCCCGGGACAGAACAATGAGCAGTTCTTC
>-|-|TRBV5-1|TRBJ2-5
CASSLGQFQETQYF
TGCGCCAGCAGCTTGGGGCAGTTCCAAGAGACCCAGTACTTC
>-|many|TRBV6-1|TRBJ2-7
CASSEGGDSIYEQYF
TGTGCCAGCAGTGAAGGGGGGGACAGCATCTACGAGCAGTACTTC
>-|-|TRBV5-5|TRBJ1-1
CASSLDRTMNTEAFF
TGTGCCAGCAGCTTGGATCGAACAATGAACACTGAAGCTTTCTTT
>-|-|TRBV29-1|TRBJ2-3
CSVELLESRDTQYF
TGCAGCGTTGAACTATTAGAGTCGAGAGATACGCAGTATTTT
>-|-|TRBV12-3/TRBV12-4|TRBJ2-7
CASSLAMGTYEQYF
TGTGCCAGCAGTTTAGCGATGGGAACCTACGAGCAGTACTTC
>TRBD1|few|TRBV19|TRBJ1-6
CASSPGQDTSPLHF
TGTGCCAGTAGTCCAGGACAGGATACTTCACCCCTCCACTTT
>TRBD1|few|TRBV27|TRBJ2-7
CASYGSTGGAYEQYF
TGTGCCAGCTACGGGTCTACAGGGGGCGCATACGAGCAGTACTTC
>-|-|TRBV7-3|TRBJ1-6
CAIWGGYNSPLHF
TGTGCCATCTGGGGGGGCTATAATTCACCCCTCCACTTT
>TRBD1|-|TRBV27|TRBJ1-3
CASSRTGGPSGNTIYF
TGTGCCAGCAGTCGGACAGGGGGCCCCTCTGGAAACACCATATATTTT
>TRBD2|many|TRBV28|TRBJ2-7
CASSVSAGVYEQYF
TGTGCCAGCAGTGTTTCAGCGGGGGTCTACGAGCAGTACTTC
>-|many|TRBV2|TRBJ1-6
CASSEVGNNSPLHF
TGTGCCAGCAGTGAAGTGGGTAACAATTCACCCCTCCACTTT
>-|many|TRBV10-2|TRBJ2-7
CASSEIGGTYEQYF
TGCGCCAGCAGTGAAATCGGGGGAACCTACGAGCAGTACTTC
>TRBD1|many|TRBV11-2|TRBJ1-2
CASSLVGQGAHGYTF
TGTGCCAGCAGCTTAGTCGGACAGGGGGCACATGGCTACACCTTC
>-|-|TRBV29-1|TRBJ2-4
CSVGEPDKNIQYF
TGCAGCGTAGGGGAGCCCGACAAAAACATTCAGTACTTC
>TRBD2|few|TRBV6-1|TRBJ2-1
CASVDWREGRFEQFF
TGTGCCAGCGTGGATTGGCGGGAGGGCCGGTTTGAGCAGTTCTTC
>TRBD2|-|TRBV12-3/TRBV12-4|TRBJ2-5
CASSPTGRASQTQYF
TGTGCCAGCAGTCCAACGGGGAGGGCCTCCCAGACCCAGTACTTC
>-|once|TRBV20-1|TRBJ1-1
CSARPPGGAEAFF
TGCAGTGCTAGGCCCCCGGGGGGGGCTGAAGCTTTCTTT
>TRBD2|-|TRBV4-1|TRBJ2-7
CASSQVGTSENPYEQYF
TGCGCCAGCAGCCAAGTAGGGACTAGCGAGAACCCCTACGAGCAGTACTTC
>-|-|TRBV3-1|TRBJ2-7
CASSQWPLERLFSYEQYF
TGTGCCAGCAGCCAATGGCCTCTCGAGCGACTGTTCTCCTACGAGCAGTACTTC
>-|many|TRBV27|TRBJ2-7
CASSPQSSYEQYF
TGTGCCAGCAGCCCTCAGAGCTCCTACGAGCAGTACTTC
>TRBD2|-|TRBV7-9|TRBJ2-7
CASSLGFGASGSYEQYF
TGTGCCAGCAGCTTAGGATTTGGGGCTAGCGGCTCCTACGAGCAGTACTTC
>-|few|TRBV25-1|TRBJ2-2
CASKPYRATVNTGELFF
TGTGCCAGCAAGCCGTACAGGGCTACCGTTAACACCGGGGAGCTGTTTTTT
>TRBD1|few|TRBV15|TRBJ2-3
CATTPDRGAADTQYF
TGTGCCACCACTCCCGACAGGGGGGCCGCAGATACGCAGTATTTT
>TRBD1|many|TRBV5-4|TRBJ2-1
CASSRDRLDEQFF
TGTGCCAGCAGCCGGGACAGACTCGATGAGCAGTTCTTC
>-|-|TRBV5-5|TRBJ2-7
CASSRLAYEQYF
TGTGCCAGCAGCCGACTAGCCTACGAGCAGTACTTC
>-|few|TRBV9|TRBJ2-7
CASSVGSTGYEQYF
TGTGCCAGCAGCGTAGGGTCGACGGGTTACGAGCAGTACTTC
>TRBD2|many|TRBV11-2|TRBJ2-7
CASSRGGEQYF
TGTGCCAGCAGCCGCGGGGGGGAGCAGTACTTC